Detailed here is one T cell receptor beta chain. The source of the sample is a study of control samples from healthy donors and cancer patients. TCRdb's copy holds only in-frame clones and misses some; the assay was immunoSEQ multiplex PCR. Among roughly 52,000 clones listed, roughly 94% were seen once. From germline, CDR1 is ENHRY and CDR2 SYGVKD. V gave up 8 bases and J gave up 3 bases; unmatched junction bases: 7. The CDR3 is 14 amino acids. This chain connects TRBV10-3 to TRBJ2-1, with 7 bases lining up with TRBD1. The TCR sequence derives from a man under 40 in good health. The specimen was blood. CDR3 amino acids: CAIGRQGDYNEQFF. The CDR3 nucleotides are TGTGCCATCGGACGACAGGGCGACTACAATGAGCAGTTCTTC.